This T cell receptor beta chain was sequenced for a study of shared clonotypes between healthy human individuals. The DNA input per sorted-subset replicate PCR was roughly 0.2 ug, corresponding to some 30,000 T cell genomes. Using immunoSEQ multiplex PCR, the repertoire was profiled, and TCRdb retains in-frame clones only, with some absent. Altogether roughly 2.6 million clones are present, around 94% being singletons, with the ten largest covering roughly 0.15%. The CDR3 extends over 17 amino acids. From germline, CDR1 is MRHNA and CDR2 SNTAGT. V shed 4 bases, J shed 5 bases, and the junction held 7 bases outside the gene matches.

The material sequenced was naive CD4+ T cells sorted from blood. Subset meaning: CD45RA+ positively selected. This TCR derives from a man younger than 35 in good health. The rearrangement links TRBV6-4 to TRBJ2-5; 16 bases map to TRBD2. For the CDR3, the DNA is TGTGCCAGCAGTGCCCCGGGACTAGCGGGGGGGTGGGAGACCCAGTACTTC. Translating it yields CASSAPGLAGGWETQYF.